The 16 T cell receptor beta chains presented below share a single source sample, sequenced in a study of blood T cells in healthy people across ages. It was with a sample-barcoded 5' primer and a J-beta primer mix that a second PCR of roughly 6 to 12 cycles was run. TCRdb used MiXCR to reprocess the 5' RACE reads, holding one entry per CDR3 protein. Among 850,000 to 950,000 distinct CDR3 sequences listed, 25% to 30% were seen once. The specimen sequenced was blood. These receptors originate from a woman aged 80 or over in good health.

This clonotype appeared a few times. The chain uses TRBV6-1 and TRBJ1-5; D not resolved. Germline CDR1 reads MNHNS; CDR2 reads SASEGT. Trimming left V 6 bases short and J 3 bases short, with 15 bases between. CDR3 length: 15 amino acids. CDR3 loop: CASRPTWLDNQPQHF. The CDR3, as DNA: TGTGCCAGCAGACCCACGTGGCTCGACAATCAGCCCCAGCATTTT.

This clonotype was found a few times. The chain combines TRBV3-1 with TRBJ2-1; 8 bases are a match to TRBD2. This CDR3 is built from 17 residues. In germline, CDR1 is LGHDT, CDR2 YNNKEL (reference sequence). V lost 0 bases, J lost 2 bases, and 6 bases stayed unmatched. Here the CDR3 reads CASSQDPVGGAYNEQFF. CDR3 DNA sequence: TGTGCCAGCAGCCAAGATCCTGTCGGGGGGGCCTACAATGAGCAGTTCTTC.

Notes on this clonotype: This likely comes from a read error, as the CDR3 has no conserved phenylalanine or tryptophan at its end. V is TRBV5-1 and J is TRBJ2-1, with 10 bases matching TRBD2. This CDR3 comprises 15 residues. Germline CDR1 SGHRS, CDR2 YFSETQ. Trimming removed 5 bases from V and 2 bases from J; junction bases left unmatched: 4. The chain's CDR3 is CASRLSGGPYNEQFC. The CDR3 bases are TGCGCCAGCAGACTTAGCGGGGGGCCCTACAATGAGCAGTTCTGC.

Many counts were recorded for this clonotype. The chain combines TRBV6-5 with TRBJ2-5; 7 bases map to TRBD1. The CDR3 has 14 residues. The V and J ends lost 6 bases and 3 bases, in that order; junction bases with no gene match: 7. Germline V gives CDR1 MNHEY, CDR2 SVGAGI. CDR3 in DNA: TGTGCCAGCAGCCCCCGGGACAGCAAAGAGACCCAGTACTTC. This translates into CASSPRDSKETQYF.

The sample holds many counts of this clonotype. The chain is built from TRBV3-1 and TRBJ1-2; D is ambiguous. The CDR3 is 12 residues long. Germline V lookup: CDR1 LGHDT, CDR2 YNNKEL (reference sequence). V was cut by 1 base and J by 4 bases, with 4 bases left in between. The CDR3 is CASSQVTYGYTF. The CDR3 bases are TGTGCCAGCAGCCAAGTGACCTATGGCTACACCTTC.

This clonotype has ten or more counts. The rearrangement links TRBV29-1 to TRBJ2-6, with unresolved D. The germline V and J ends were trimmed by 1 base and 3 bases, with 10 bases remaining between them. The CDR3 has 15 residues. Germline V gene sequence: CDR1 SQVTM, CDR2 ANQGSEA. The CDR3 coding sequence is TGCAGCGTTGAAGCCCTTGGGGATGGGGCCAACGTCCTGACTTTC. Encoded protein: CSVEALGDGANVLTF. Supplemented by reference TRBV29-1 and TRBJ2-6, the full variable domain reads SAVISQKPSRDICQRGTSLTIQCQVDSQVTMMFWYRQQPGQSLTLIATANQGSEATYESGFVIDKFPISRPNLTFSTLTVSNMSPEDSSIYLCSVEALGDGANVLTFGAGSRLTVL.

The table lists this clonotype with a few counts. This rearrangement joins TRBV6-5 to TRBJ1-5; D unclear. V lost 2 bases and J 4 bases, leaving 6 bases between the germline ends. The CDR3 loop spans 13 amino acids. Germline V lookup: CDR1 MNHEY, CDR2 SVGAGI. As DNA, the CDR3 is TGTGCCAGCAGTTACGAGGGAAATCAGCCCCAGCATTTT. The encoded protein is CASSYEGNQPQHF.

About this clonotype: With a much larger clone just one base away, this may be a read error. This chain uses TRBV20-1 with TRBJ2-3, with 12 nucleotides matching TRBD2. The length of the CDR3 is 15 residues. Germline-derived CDR1 and CDR2 are DFQATT and SNEGSKA (reference sequence). The CDR3 coding sequence is TGCAGTGCTAGAGACCTAGCGGGGGGGCAAGGTACGCAGGATTTT. This encodes CSARDLAGGQGTQDF.

The chain combines TRBV11-2 with TRBJ2-3; D unclear. The CDR3 has 15 amino acids. The germline CDR1 and CDR2 sequences are SGHAT and FQNNGV. V gave up 5 bases and J gave up 1 base, with 13 bases separating them. The CDR3 protein is CASSRLLQGTDTQYF. The CDR3 coding sequence is TGTGCCAGCAGCCGACTCCTACAAGGCACAGATACGCAGTATTTT.

The chain links TRBV12-3 or TRBV12-4 to TRBJ2-2; a weak D match, TRBD2 (7 bases). V lost 6 bases, J lost 7 bases, and 12 bases lay in between. This CDR3 is built from 13 residues. The CDR3 loop reads CASRGGAVGELFF. The CDR3 nucleotides read TGTGCCAGCAGAGGGGGGGCCGTCGGGGAGCTGTTTTTT.

This clonotype was seen a handful of times. The chain carries TRBV18 and TRBJ2-5, with 11 bases fitting TRBD2. V shed 5 bases, J shed 1 base, and the junction held 6 bases outside the gene matches. The CDR3 loop spans 16 amino acids. Germline V CDR1 and CDR2: KGHSH, LQKENI. The CDR3 loop is CASSFTGLAAQETQYF. DNA of the CDR3: TGTGCCAGCTCATTCACGGGACTAGCGGCCCAAGAGACCCAGTACTTC.

The chain employs TRBV10-3 and TRBJ1-1, with 7 positions matching TRBD1. Germline V gives CDR1 ENHRY, CDR2 SYGVKD. The CDR3 spans 13 residues. J gave up 7 bases and V 8 bases, and 10 bases lay outside the gene matches. CDR3 nucleotide sequence: TGTGCCATCGAGCGACCAGGGGGTAATGAAGCTTTCTTT. It encodes CAIERPGGNEAFF.

This clonotype has ten or more counts. The V call is TRBV5-1, the J call TRBJ2-3; D remains ambiguous. The germline V gene encodes CDR1 SGHRS and CDR2 YFSETQ. The CDR3 totals 15 residues. The V and J ends lost 4 bases and 0 bases respectively, with 12 bases between them. CDR3 DNA: TGCGCCAGCAGCGTGGACCCCACTAGCACAGATACGCAGTATTTT. Its protein is CASSVDPTSTDTQYF.

This clonotype turned up a few times. This chain connects TRBV19 to TRBJ2-7; 7 positions agree with TRBD2. Trimming removed 7 bases from V and 3 bases from J; junction bases left unmatched: 12. The CDR3 consists of 15 residues. Germline CDR1 and CDR2: LNHDA and SQIVND (reference sequence). The CDR3, as DNA: TGTGCCAGTAATCAGAGAGGGAGGGGAGACTACGAGCAGTACTTC. Translating it yields CASNQRGRGDYEQYF.

The gene calls are TRBV5-1 and TRBJ1-1; D is unresolved. Between the trimmed V and J ends, which lost 0 bases and 0 bases, there was a span of 9 bases. This CDR3 region has 15 residues. Germline loops: CDR1 SGHRS, CDR2 YFSETQ. The CDR3, as DNA: TGCGCCAGCAGCTTGGGTGGGGAGATGAACACTGAAGCTTTCTTT. This codes for CASSLGGEMNTEAFF.

The table lists this clonotype with many counts. The rearrangement uses TRBV5-1 and TRBJ2-5, with D possibly called TRBD1 or TRBD2 (5 bases each). This CDR3 comprises 14 residues. Trimming pared 4 bases from V and 2 bases from J, leaving 12 bases between. Per the germline V gene, CDR1 is SGHRS and CDR2 is YFSETQ. CDR3 region: CASSKGRTQETQYF. The DNA for the CDR3 is TGCGCCAGCAGCAAGGGACGGACTCAAGAGACCCAGTACTTC.